These 27 T cell receptor beta chains originate from one sample sequenced in a study of T cell clonotyping in hematopoietic cell transplantation. This table comes from immunoSEQ multiplex PCR, and its TCRdb copy is limited to in-frame clones, with some not included. The repertoire holds around 8,000 clones, with approximately 94% as singletons. The sequenced sample was PBMCs, obtained 180 days after allogeneic stem cell transplant. These receptors were collected from a female patient aged 50-60 years who had an allogeneic stem cell transplant from an unrelated donor, so the T cells may come from the graft donor. Some clones in this sample may be carry-over from other donors' samples.

This chain connects TRBV2 to TRBJ1-5; D gene unclear. Germline assignment: CDR1 SNHLY and CDR2 FYNNEI. There are 12 residues in the CDR3. V was shortened by 3 bases and J by 8 bases, with 8 bases between the two germline ends. CDR3 region: CASSDRWEPQHF. CDR3 DNA sequence: TGTGCCAGCAGTGACAGGTGGGAGCCCCAGCATTTT.

The chain is built from TRBV5-1 and TRBJ1-2; 10 bases fit TRBD1. The CDR3 loop spans 14 amino acids. In germline, CDR1 is SGHRS, CDR2 YFSETQ. J was trimmed by 6 bases and V by 1 base; bases with no gene match: 3. For the CDR3, the DNA is TGCGCCAGCAGCTTGTCTGGGACAGGGGATGGCTACACCTTC. It specifies CASSLSGTGDGYTF. Looking up the rest from reference TRBV5-1 and TRBJ1-2 gives the full variable domain: KAGVTQTPRYLIKTRGQQVTLSCSPISGHRSVSWYQQTPGQGLQFLFEYFSETQRNKGNFPGRFSGRQFSNSRSEMNVSTLELGDSALYLCASSLSGTGDGYTFGSGTRLTVV.

The chain uses TRBV19 and TRBJ2-1; D gene ambiguous. CDR3 length: 14 residues. V was cut by 5 bases and J by 5 bases, with 13 bases left in between. From germline, CDR1 is LNHDA and CDR2 SQIVND (reference sequence). The CDR3 reads CASSPEILNNEQFF. The CDR3 region has the DNA TGTGCCAGTAGTCCCGAAATCCTGAACAATGAGCAGTTCTTC.

V and J are TRBV28 and TRBJ2-2, with D maybe TRBD2 (6 bases). The CDR3 runs 15 residues. V lost 1 base to trimming and J lost 6 bases, with 12 bases between them. Germline V gene data show CDR1 as MDHEN and CDR2 as SYDVKM. The DNA for the CDR3 is TGTGCCAGCAGTTTATTCCCCCCGGGGGCCGGGGAGCTGTTTTTT. This translates into CASSLFPPGAGELFF.

CDR3 amino acids: CASSQYPDAEQYV. The CDR3 coding sequence is TGCGCCAGCAGTCAATACCCGGACGCCGAGCAGTACGTC. J is TRBJ2-7 and V is TRBV23-1; D is unclear. TRBV23-1 is given ORF status, its function remaining uncertain. The CDR3 spans 13 residues. Trimming cost V 1 base and J 6 bases, with 10 bases left between them.

This clone was counted once. The chain uses TRBV19 and TRBJ1-1, with TRBD1 identical over 8 bases. V lost 5 bases and J lost 2; bases outside the gene matches: 4. The CDR3 contains 14 residues. Germline-derived CDR1 and CDR2 are LNHDA and SQIVND (reference sequence). For the CDR3, the DNA is TGTGCCAGTAGTGTCGACAGGGGAAACACTGAAGCTTTCTTT. It specifies CASSVDRGNTEAFF.

J is TRBJ2-2 and V is TRBV9; D not resolved. The ends were cut back, 0 bases at V and 5 bases at J, with 8 bases in the middle. Germline V lookup: CDR1 SGDLS, CDR2 YYNGEE. The CDR3 sequence is 14 residues long. CDR3 DNA sequence: TGTGCCAGCAGCGTAGCTAGATATACCGGGGAGCTGTTTTTT. Its protein is CASSVARYTGELFF.

The chain is built from TRBV28 and TRBJ1-1; D ambiguous. Trimming pared 3 bases from V and 7 bases from J, leaving 9 bases between. This CDR3 has 12 amino acids. Germline V lookup: CDR1 MDHEN, CDR2 SYDVKM. The CDR3 DNA follows: TGTGCCAGCAGTTTCCTCCGACTTGAAGCTTTCTTT. Translation: CASSFLRLEAFF. Looking up the rest from reference TRBV28 and TRBJ1-1 gives the full variable domain: DVKVTQSSRYLVKRTGEKVFLECVQDMDHENMFWYRQDPGLGLRLIYFSYDVKMKEKGDIPEGYSVSREKKERFSLILESASTNQTSMYLCASSFLRLEAFFGQGTRLTVV.

The chain uses TRBV19 and TRBJ1-5; D not resolved. The CDR3 sequence is 14 residues long. The V gene's germline CDR1 is LNHDA and CDR2 SQIVND (reference sequence). V was trimmed by 8 bases and J by 0 bases, leaving 11 bases between them. DNA of the CDR3: TGTGCCAGTGACAACCGATATAGCAATCAGCCCCAGCATTTT. This gives the protein CASDNRYSNQPQHF.

This sequence joins TRBV7-7 and TRBJ2-3; D is perhaps TRBD1 or TRBD2 (5 bases each). V lost 5 bases and J 4 bases, leaving 13 bases between the germline ends. Germline V CDR1 and CDR2: SSHAT, FNYEAQ (reference sequence). The CDR3 is 14 amino acids. Here the CDR3 reads CASSLGTPPDTQYF. The CDR3 DNA sequence: TGTGCCAGCAGCCTTGGGACCCCTCCAGATACGCAGTATTTT.

The rearrangement joins TRBV20-1 to TRBJ1-1; D is uncertain. V lost 6 bases and J lost 4, with 9 bases in between. The germline V gene has CDR1 DFQATT and CDR2 SNEGSKA (reference sequence). The CDR3 sequence is 11 residues long. In nucleotides, the CDR3 is TGCAGTGCACATTTTGGCACTGAAGCTTTCTTT. It is translated as CSAHFGTEAFF.

This sequence joins TRBV27 and TRBJ2-3; D remains ambiguous. Between the trimmed V and J ends, which lost 6 bases and 7 bases, there was a span of 14 bases. Germline loops: CDR1 MNHEY, CDR2 SMNVEV (reference sequence). This CDR3 is 13 amino acids long. The CDR3 nucleotides read TGTGCCAGCAGCCCGCGGCGATCAAATACGCAGTATTTT. Its translation: CASSPRRSNTQYF.

The V and J genes are TRBV10-3 and TRBJ1-3; D is ambiguous. Germline V CDR1 and CDR2: ENHRY, SYGVKD. The CDR3 covers 14 residues. V was trimmed by 0 bases and J by 5 bases, leaving 8 bases between them. This CDR3 reads CAISESGIRNTIYF. DNA of the CDR3: TGTGCCATCAGTGAGTCGGGCATAAGAAACACCATATATTTT.

This chain connects TRBV6-6 to TRBJ2-1; D may be TRBD1 or TRBD2 (7 bases each). Germline CDR1 reads MNHNY; CDR2 reads SVGAGI (reference sequence). V was cut by 10 bases and J by 8 bases, with 21 bases left in between. The CDR3 has 14 residues. CDR3 sequence: CATSGGRQGHEQFF. DNA for the CDR3: TGTGCCACCTCGGGAGGTAGACAGGGTCATGAGCAGTTCTTC.

This sequence joins TRBV4-2 and TRBJ2-3; possible D gene TRBD1, 6 bases. Germline V CDR1 and CDR2: LGHNA, YNFKEQ. With 0 bases removed from V and 1 base from J, the gap between germline ends came to 26 bases. The CDR3 consists of 21 residues. The chain's CDR3 is CASSQDHFRAGVGFRTDTQYF. The CDR3 nucleotides are TGTGCCAGCAGCCAAGATCACTTTCGGGCAGGGGTTGGATTTCGCACAGATACGCAGTATTTT.

The chain uses TRBV7-9 and TRBJ1-5; 9 bases match TRBD1. V trimming: 5 bases; J trimming: 3 bases; junction bases outside the gene matches: 2. CDR1 is SEHNR and CDR2 is FQNEAQ in the germline V gene (reference sequence). This CDR3 region has 14 residues. Here the CDR3 reads CASSRDRDNQPQHF. Written as DNA, the CDR3 is TGTGCCAGCAGCAGGGACAGGGACAATCAGCCCCAGCATTTT.

This clone was detected once. The J gene is TRBJ1-5, the V gene TRBV6-5, with D uncertain. CDR3 length: 14 residues. With 5 bases removed from V and 0 bases from J, the gap between germline ends came to 8 bases. Germline CDR1 MNHEY, CDR2 SVGAGI. CDR3 loop: CASSKGYSNQPQHF. For the CDR3, the DNA is TGTGCCAGCAGTAAGGGCTATAGCAATCAGCCCCAGCATTTT.

The V and J genes are TRBV4-1 and TRBJ2-5; D unclear. The CDR3 extends over 15 amino acids. Trimming removed 4 bases from V and 1 base from J, with 13 bases in between. Per the germline V gene, CDR1 is MGHRA and CDR2 is YSYEKL. CDR3 residues: CASSPIIYFQETQYF. The CDR3 DNA reads as TGCGCCAGCAGCCCAATAATATACTTCCAAGAGACCCAGTACTTC.

The CDR3 here is CASSYILAGPYEQYF. In nucleotides, the CDR3 is TGTGCCAGCAGTTACATACTAGCGGGCCCCTACGAGCAGTACTTC. V usage is TRBV6-5 and J usage is TRBJ2-7; TRBD2 aligns across 9 bases. The J segment lost 2 bases and the V segment lost 2 bases, leaving 4 bases of the junction unmatched. The CDR3 covers 15 residues. Germline-derived CDR1 and CDR2 are MNHEY and SVGAGI.

DNA of the CDR3: TGTGCCAGCAGCGAACAGGGATTCGGTACGCAGTATTTT. Encoded protein: CASSEQGFGTQYF. The chain carries TRBV21-1 and TRBJ2-3; whether TRBD1, the table's D call, matches the DNA was not checked. TRBV21-1 is deemed a pseudogene. The CDR3 covers 13 residues.

The count of this clone is one. The gene calls are TRBV5-1 and TRBJ1-3; TRBD1 agrees at 9 bases. The CDR3 has 16 residues. With V trimmed by 0 bases and J by 4 bases, 5 bases remained unmatched. Germline assignment: CDR1 SGHRS and CDR2 YFSETQ. CDR3 sequence (DNA): TGCGCCAGCAGCTTGGAAGGACAGGGGACGGGAAACACCATATATTTT. Encoded protein: CASSLEGQGTGNTIYF.

The J gene is TRBJ1-3, the V gene TRBV6-5, with D perhaps TRBD1 (6 bases). The ends were cut back, 4 bases at V and 4 bases at J, with 11 bases in the middle. CDR3 size: 14 residues. Germline CDR1 reads MNHEY; CDR2 reads SVGAGI. In nucleotides, the CDR3 is TGTGCCAGCAGTTCCGGGGGGCTCGGAAACACCATATATTTT. Residues: CASSSGGLGNTIYF.

The V and J genes are TRBV18 and TRBJ1-2; D is perhaps TRBD1 (6 bases). CDR3 length equals 14 residues. Deletions cut 0 bases from V and 7 bases from J, with 12 bases between. Germline assignment: CDR1 KGHSH and CDR2 LQKENI. The CDR3 DNA is TGTGCCAGCTCACCACCCGAGGGGGACCTTGGCTACACCTTC. It is translated as CASSPPEGDLGYTF.

This rearrangement joins TRBV30 to TRBJ2-1; 11 bases fit TRBD2. The CDR3 consists of 14 residues. The V segment lost 5 bases and the J segment 3 bases; nucleotides outside the gene matches: 3. Germline V gene sequence: CDR1 GTSNPN, CDR2 SVGIG (reference sequence). The CDR3 region is CAWATSGVYNEQFF. CDR3 sequence (DNA): TGTGCCTGGGCGACTAGCGGGGTCTACAATGAGCAGTTCTTC.

The table lists this clone with a few counts. The genes are TRBV28 and TRBJ1-2, with 7 bases matching TRBD1. Germline V lookup: CDR1 MDHEN, CDR2 SYDVKM. The junction had 8 bases not matched to a gene; V was cut back by 6 bases and J by 7 bases. The CDR3 is made up of 13 amino acids. The CDR3 DNA reads TGTGCCAGCAGCCTAGACAGGGTCCTTGGCTACACCTTC. Its translation is CASSLDRVLGYTF.

This chain joins TRBV5-1 and TRBJ1-1; possible D gene TRBD1, 5 bases. With 6 bases removed from V and 5 bases from J, the gap between germline ends came to 14 bases. The CDR3 has 13 amino acids. The germline V gene encodes CDR1 SGHRS and CDR2 YFSETQ. CDR3 in DNA: TGCGCCAGCACCCCCCTCGGGGGGACTGAAGCTTTCTTT. It yields the protein CASTPLGGTEAFF.

V gene TRBV7-6 combines with J gene TRBJ2-3, with D hard to call. This CDR3 region has 16 residues. V lost 3 bases and J 6 bases, leaving 19 bases between the germline ends. Per germline, CDR1 SGHVS and CDR2 FNYEAQ. The CDR3 reads CASSLGLSISRDTQYF. DNA for the CDR3: TGTGCCAGCAGCTTGGGCCTTTCTATTTCACGTGATACGCAGTATTTT.